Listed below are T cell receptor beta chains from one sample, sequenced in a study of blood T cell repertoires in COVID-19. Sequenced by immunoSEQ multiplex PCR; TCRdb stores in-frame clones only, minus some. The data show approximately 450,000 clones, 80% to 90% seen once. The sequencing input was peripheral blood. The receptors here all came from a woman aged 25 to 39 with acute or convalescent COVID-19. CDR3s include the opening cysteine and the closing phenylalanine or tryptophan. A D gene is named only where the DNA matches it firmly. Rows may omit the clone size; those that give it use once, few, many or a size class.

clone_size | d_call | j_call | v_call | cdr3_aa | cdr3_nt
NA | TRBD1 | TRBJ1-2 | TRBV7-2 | CASSFATGEWNYGYTF | TGTGCCAGCAGCTTCGCAACAGGGGAATGGAACTATGGCTACACCTTC
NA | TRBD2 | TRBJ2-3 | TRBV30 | CAWRPGLAGTDTQYF | TGTGCCTGGAGACCTGGACTAGCGGGCACAGATACGCAGTATTTT
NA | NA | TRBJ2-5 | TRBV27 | CASSLNHQIETQYF | TGTGCCAGCAGTTTAAACCACCAGATAGAGACCCAGTACTTC
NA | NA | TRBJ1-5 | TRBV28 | CASSPGYQPQHF | TGTGCCAGCAGTCCCGGGTATCAGCCCCAGCATTTT
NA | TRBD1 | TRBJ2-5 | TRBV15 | CATSRTGSSETQYF | TGTGCCACCAGCAGGACAGGGAGTAGCGAGACCCAGTACTTC
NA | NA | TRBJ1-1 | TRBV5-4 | CASSLGGRGAMNTEAFF | TGTGCCAGCAGCTTGGGGGGTAGGGGCGCCATGAACACTGAAGCTTTCTTT
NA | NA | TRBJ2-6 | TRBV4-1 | CASSQAGTPGANVLTF | TGCGCCAGCAGCCAGGCCGGGACACCTGGGGCCAACGTCCTGACTTTC
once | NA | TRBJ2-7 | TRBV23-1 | CAISVSGHRFGEQYF | TGCGCCATCTCTGTAAGTGGACACCGATTTGGAGAGCAGTACTTC
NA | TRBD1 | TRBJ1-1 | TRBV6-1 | CASSSGTVMNTEAFF | TGTGCCAGCAGTTCCGGGACAGTCATGAACACTGAAGCTTTCTTT
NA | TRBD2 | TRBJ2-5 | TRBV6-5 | CASTQGRVRETQYF | TGTGCCAGCACCCAAGGGAGGGTGAGAGAGACCCAGTACTTC
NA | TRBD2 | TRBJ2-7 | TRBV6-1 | CASSERTSGTREQYF | TGTGCCAGCAGTGAACGGACTAGTGGAACAAGGGAGCAGTACTTC
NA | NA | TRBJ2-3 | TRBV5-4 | CASSLTRTTDTQYF | TGTGCCAGCAGCTTGACTAGAACCACAGATACGCAGTATTTT
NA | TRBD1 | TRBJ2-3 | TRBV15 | CATSRPDRGHTQYF | TGTGCCACCAGCAGACCCGACAGGGGGCATACGCAGTATTTT
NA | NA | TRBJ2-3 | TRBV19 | CASTSTDTQYF | TGTGCCAGTACTAGCACAGATACGCAGTATTTT
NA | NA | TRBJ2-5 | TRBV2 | CASSYSTGLETQYF | TGTGCCAGCAGTTACTCGACAGGACTAGAGACCCAGTACTTC
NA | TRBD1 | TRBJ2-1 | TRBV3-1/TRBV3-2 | CASSQESGQGGVNEQFF | TGTGCCAGCAGCCAAGAGTCGGGACAGGGGGGAGTCAATGAGCAGTTCTTC
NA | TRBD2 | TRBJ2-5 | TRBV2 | CASSGGLAGQETQYF | TGTGCCAGCAGTGGTGGACTAGCGGGGCAAGAGACCCAGTACTTC
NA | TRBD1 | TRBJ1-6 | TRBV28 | CASSPLGTGSSYNSPLHF | TGTGCCAGCAGTCCACTCGGGACAGGTTCTAGCTATAATTCACCCCTCCACTTT
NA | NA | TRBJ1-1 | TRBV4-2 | CASSPPPSGNTEAFF | TGTGCCAGCAGCCCGCCCCCGAGCGGGAACACTGAAGCTTTCTTT
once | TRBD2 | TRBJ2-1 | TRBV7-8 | CASSQTGTSGVEQFF | TGTGCCAGCAGCCAAACCGGGACTAGCGGTGTTGAGCAGTTCTTC
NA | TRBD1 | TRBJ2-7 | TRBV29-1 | CSVGRGTGNLYEQYF | TGCAGCGTTGGTAGAGGGACAGGGAATCTGTACGAGCAGTACTTC